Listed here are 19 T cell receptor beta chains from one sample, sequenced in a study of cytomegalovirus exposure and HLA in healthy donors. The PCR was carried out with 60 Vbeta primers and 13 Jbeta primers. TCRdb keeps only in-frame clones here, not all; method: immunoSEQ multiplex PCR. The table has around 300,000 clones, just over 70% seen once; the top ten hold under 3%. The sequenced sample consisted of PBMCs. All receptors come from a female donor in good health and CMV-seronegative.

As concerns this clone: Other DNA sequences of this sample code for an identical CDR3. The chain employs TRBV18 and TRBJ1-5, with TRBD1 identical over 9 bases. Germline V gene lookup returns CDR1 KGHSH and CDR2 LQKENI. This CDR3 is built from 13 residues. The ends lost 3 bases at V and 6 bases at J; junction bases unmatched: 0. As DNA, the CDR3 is TGTGCCAGCTCACCGGGACAGGGTCAGCCCCAGCATTTT. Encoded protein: CASSPGQGQPQHF.

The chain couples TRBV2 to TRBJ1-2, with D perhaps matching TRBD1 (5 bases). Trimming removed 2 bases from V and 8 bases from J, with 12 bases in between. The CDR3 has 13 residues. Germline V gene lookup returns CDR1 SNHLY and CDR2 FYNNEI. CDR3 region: CASSESGIGGYTF. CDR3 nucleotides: TGTGCCAGCAGTGAATCAGGGATAGGGGGCTACACCTTC.

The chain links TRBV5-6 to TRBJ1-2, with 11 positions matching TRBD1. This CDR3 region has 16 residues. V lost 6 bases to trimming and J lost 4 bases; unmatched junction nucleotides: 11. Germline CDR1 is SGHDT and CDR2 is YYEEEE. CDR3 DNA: TGTGCCAGCACCGGAACGGACAGGGGGCGATTCTATGGCTACACCTTC. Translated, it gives CASTGTDRGRFYGYTF.

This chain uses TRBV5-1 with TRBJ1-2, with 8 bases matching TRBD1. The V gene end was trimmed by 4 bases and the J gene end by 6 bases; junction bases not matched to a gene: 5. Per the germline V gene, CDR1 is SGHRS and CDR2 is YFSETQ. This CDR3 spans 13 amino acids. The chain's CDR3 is CASSIGQGNGYTF. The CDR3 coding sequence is TGCGCCAGCAGCATAGGACAGGGAAATGGCTACACCTTC. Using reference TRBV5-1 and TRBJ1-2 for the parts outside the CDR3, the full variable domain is KAGVTQTPRYLIKTRGQQVTLSCSPISGHRSVSWYQQTPGQGLQFLFEYFSETQRNKGNFPGRFSGRQFSNSRSEMNVSTLELGDSALYLCASSIGQGNGYTFGSGTRLTVV.

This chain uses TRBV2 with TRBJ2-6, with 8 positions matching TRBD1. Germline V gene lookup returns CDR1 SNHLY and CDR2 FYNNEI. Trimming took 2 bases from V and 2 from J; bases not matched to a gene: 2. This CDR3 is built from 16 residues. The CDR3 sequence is CASSERTGTGANVLTF. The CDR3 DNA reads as TGTGCCAGCAGTGAACGGACAGGGACTGGGGCCAACGTCCTGACTTTC.

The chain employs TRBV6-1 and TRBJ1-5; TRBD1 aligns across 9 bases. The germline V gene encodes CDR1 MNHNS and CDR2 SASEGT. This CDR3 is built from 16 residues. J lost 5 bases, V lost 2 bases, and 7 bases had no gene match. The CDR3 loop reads CASSEWGQGSYQPQHF. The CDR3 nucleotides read TGTGCCAGCAGTGAATGGGGACAGGGAAGTTATCAGCCCCAGCATTTT.

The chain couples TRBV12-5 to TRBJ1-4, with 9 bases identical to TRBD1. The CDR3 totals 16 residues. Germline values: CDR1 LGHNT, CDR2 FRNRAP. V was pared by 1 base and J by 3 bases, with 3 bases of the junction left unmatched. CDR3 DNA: TGTGCTAGTGGTTTGGGAGACAGGGGGGCTAATGAAAAACTGTTTTTT. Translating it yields CASGLGDRGANEKLFF.

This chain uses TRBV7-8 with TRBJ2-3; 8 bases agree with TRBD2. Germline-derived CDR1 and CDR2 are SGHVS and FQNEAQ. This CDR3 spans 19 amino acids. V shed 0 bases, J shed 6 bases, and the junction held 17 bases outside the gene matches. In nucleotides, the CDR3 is TGTGCCAGCAGCTTAGCGGGGGACGCGGTAGCGGGATCATGGGATACGCAGTATTTT. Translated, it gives CASSLAGDAVAGSWDTQYF. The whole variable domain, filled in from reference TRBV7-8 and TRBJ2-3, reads GAGVSQSPRYKVAKRGQDVALRCDPISGHVSLFWYQQALGQGPEFLTYFQNEAQLDKSGLPSDRFFAERPEGSVSTLKIQRTQQEDSAVYLCASSLAGDAVAGSWDTQYFGPGTRLTVL.

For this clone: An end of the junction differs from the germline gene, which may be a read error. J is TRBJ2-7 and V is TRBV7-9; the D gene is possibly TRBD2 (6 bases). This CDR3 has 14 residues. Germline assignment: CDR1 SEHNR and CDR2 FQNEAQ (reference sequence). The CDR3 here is CSSSISGGAHEQYF. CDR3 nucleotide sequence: TGTTCCAGCAGCATTAGCGGAGGGGCCCACGAGCAGTACTTC.

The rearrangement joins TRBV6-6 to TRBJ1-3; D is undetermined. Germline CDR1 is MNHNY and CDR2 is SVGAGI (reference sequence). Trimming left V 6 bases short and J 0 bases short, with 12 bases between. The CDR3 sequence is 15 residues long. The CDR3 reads CASRPPTSSGNTIYF. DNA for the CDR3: TGTGCCAGCAGACCGCCCACCAGCTCTGGAAACACCATATATTTT.

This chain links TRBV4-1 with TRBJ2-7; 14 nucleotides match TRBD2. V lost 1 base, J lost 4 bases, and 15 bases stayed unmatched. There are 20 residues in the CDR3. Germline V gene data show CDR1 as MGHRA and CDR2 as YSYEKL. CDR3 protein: CASSQGPGLAGEIPFYEQYF. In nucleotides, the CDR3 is TGCGCCAGCAGCCAAGGACCGGGACTAGCGGGAGAAATCCCTTTTTACGAGCAGTACTTC.

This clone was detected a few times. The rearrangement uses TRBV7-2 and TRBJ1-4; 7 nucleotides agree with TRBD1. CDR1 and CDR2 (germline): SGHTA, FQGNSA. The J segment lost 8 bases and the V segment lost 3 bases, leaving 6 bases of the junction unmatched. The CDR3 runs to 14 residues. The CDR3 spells CASSFSQGREKLFF. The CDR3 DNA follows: TGTGCCAGCAGCTTTTCACAGGGGAGGGAAAAACTGTTTTTT.

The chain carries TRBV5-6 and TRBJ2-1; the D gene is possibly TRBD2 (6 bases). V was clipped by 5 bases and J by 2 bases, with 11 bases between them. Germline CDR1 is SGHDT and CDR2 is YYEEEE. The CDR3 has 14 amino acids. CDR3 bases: TGTGCCAGCAGTGAGCGGGTGACCTACAATGAGCAGTTCTTC. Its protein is CASSERVTYNEQFF.

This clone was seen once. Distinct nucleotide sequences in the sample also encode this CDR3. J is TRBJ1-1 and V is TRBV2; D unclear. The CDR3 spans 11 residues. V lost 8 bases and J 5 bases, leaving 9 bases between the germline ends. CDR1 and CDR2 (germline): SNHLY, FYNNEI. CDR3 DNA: TGTGCCAGCCGAGGCGGGACTGAAGCTTTCTTT. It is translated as CASRGGTEAFF.

Here the CDR3 DNA reads TGTGCCAGCAGCCAAGATAGACTAGCGGGAAACAATGAGCAGTTCTTC. This gives the protein CASSQDRLAGNNEQFF. The chain combines TRBV4-2 with TRBJ2-1; 11 nucleotides agree with TRBD2. Germline CDR1 LGHNA, CDR2 YNFKEQ. J gave up 5 bases and V 0 bases, and 3 bases lay outside the gene matches. This CDR3 region has 16 residues.

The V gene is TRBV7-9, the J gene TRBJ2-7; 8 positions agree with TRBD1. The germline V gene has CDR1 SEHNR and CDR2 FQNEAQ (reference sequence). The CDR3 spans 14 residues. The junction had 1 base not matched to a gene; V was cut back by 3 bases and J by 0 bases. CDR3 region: CASSFTGGSYEQYF. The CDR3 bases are TGTGCCAGCAGCTTCACAGGGGGCTCCTACGAGCAGTACTTC. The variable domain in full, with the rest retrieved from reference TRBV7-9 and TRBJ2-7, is DTGVSQNPRHKITKRGQNVTFRCDPISEHNRLYWYRQTLGQGPEFLTYFQNEAQLEKSRLLSDRFSAERPKGSFSTLEIQRTEQGDSAMYLCASSFTGGSYEQYFGPGTRLTVT.

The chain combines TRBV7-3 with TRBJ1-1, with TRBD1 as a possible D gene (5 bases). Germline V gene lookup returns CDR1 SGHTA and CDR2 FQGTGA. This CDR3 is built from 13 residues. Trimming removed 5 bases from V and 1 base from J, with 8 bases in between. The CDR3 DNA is TGTGCCAGCAGCGCGACAGAGAACACTGAAGCTTTCTTT. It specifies CASSATENTEAFF.

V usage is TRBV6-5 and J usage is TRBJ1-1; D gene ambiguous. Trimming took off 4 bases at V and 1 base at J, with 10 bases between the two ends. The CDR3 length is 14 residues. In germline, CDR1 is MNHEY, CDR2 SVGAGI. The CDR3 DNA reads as TGTGCCAGCAGTTTTAACAGCCAGAACACTGAAGCTTTCTTT. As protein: CASSFNSQNTEAFF.

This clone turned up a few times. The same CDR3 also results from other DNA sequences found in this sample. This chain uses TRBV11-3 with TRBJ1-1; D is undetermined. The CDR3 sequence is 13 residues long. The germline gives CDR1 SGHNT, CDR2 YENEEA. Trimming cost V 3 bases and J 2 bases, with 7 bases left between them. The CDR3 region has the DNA TGTGCCAGCAGCTTTTCCCTCAACACTGAAGCTTTCTTT. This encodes CASSFSLNTEAFF.